This TCR beta chain was sequenced during a study of human T cells and chemical hapten exposure. Findings of the study overall: Compared to controls, expanded TCRs made significantly more large clusters of similar CDR3s. The study found that DPC sensitization did not change TCRs above 1 in 1000 frequency.

A note on this clonotype: Its antigen is as yet unknown.

A single record per CDR3 protein comes from TCRdb applying MiXCR to the RACE reads. The data hold roughly 100,000 distinct CDR3 sequences, with roughly 12% observed a single time. The CDR3 loop spans 15 amino acids. Trimming took 6 bases from V and 4 from J, leaving 18 bases between them. Germline CDR1 and CDR2: MNHEY and SVGAGI. As to time point: pre-sensitization, week 0. Treatment meaning: therapeutic diphenylcyclopropenone sensitization with weekly scalp DPC. The study enrolled 18 to 70-year-old alopecia patients suitable for DPC. The study extracted total RNA from unfractionated whole blood. This clonotype originated in a woman in her forties or fifties with alopecia areata. Some clones in this sample may be carry-over from other donors' samples. The V call is TRBV6-5, the J call TRBJ2-5, with D possibly being TRBD1 (6 bases). Sequenced here: whole blood, sampled in connection with sensitization to the hapten diphenylcyclopropenone (DPC). The CDR3 coding sequence is TGTGCCAGCAGACGTACCGGGACACTTACAGAGACCCAGTACTTC. Translated: CASRRTGTLTETQYF.